Presented here are 20 T cell receptor beta chains from one specimen sequenced in a study of T-cell reconstitution after alpha-beta-depleted transplantation in children. Library preparation (for TCRbeta) was performed with unique molecular identifiers. One entry per CDR3 protein results from TCRdb running MiXCR on the PCR reads. The sample shows roughly 500,000 distinct CDR3 sequences, around 18% of them seen only once. The starting material was PBMCs from the stem cell graft donor, obtained from the stem cell graft. The receptor source for this set is a human donor who donated a stem cell graft to a child with acute lymphoblastic leukemia.

Only a few counts were recorded for this clonotype. The V call is TRBV29-1, the J call TRBJ2-6; D may be TRBD2 (5 bases). CDR1 is SQVTM, CDR2 ANQGSEA, per germline. This CDR3 spans 14 amino acids. Trimming left V 3 bases short and J 0 bases short, with 6 bases between. The CDR3 DNA reads TGCAGCGTTGATCGGGGCTCTGGGGCCAACGTCCTGACTTTC. It specifies CSVDRGSGANVLTF.

V usage is TRBV29-1 and J usage is TRBJ2-1; D may be TRBD2 (6 bases). CDR1 and CDR2 from the germline V gene are SQVTM and ANQGSEA. Deletions cut 1 base from V and 3 bases from J, with 13 bases between. The CDR3 covers 15 residues. In nucleotides, the CDR3 is TGCAGCGTTGAAGGGAGGCTAGCGAACTACAATGAGCAGTTCTTC. Amino acids: CSVEGRLANYNEQFF.

This clonotype was detected only a few times. V gene TRBV24-1 combines with J gene TRBJ2-6; D may be TRBD1 or TRBD2 (6 bases each). The germline gives CDR1 KGHDR, CDR2 SFDVKD. Trimming took 9 bases from V and 4 from J, leaving 18 bases between them. The CDR3 totals 16 residues. This CDR3 reads CATVFSGARGANVLTF. The CDR3 bases are TGTGCCACCGTATTCTCGGGGGCTAGGGGGGCCAACGTCCTGACTTTC.

The J gene is TRBJ2-5, the V gene TRBV5-1; 8 nucleotides line up with TRBD1. Germline V gives CDR1 SGHRS, CDR2 YFSETQ. The V and J ends lost 2 bases and 1 base, in that order; junction bases with no gene match: 4. The CDR3 has 15 amino acids. CDR3 sequence: CASSFAGGGQETQYF. CDR3 nucleotide sequence: TGCGCCAGCAGCTTCGCAGGGGGCGGCCAAGAGACCCAGTACTTC.

J is TRBJ2-7 and V is TRBV4-1; either TRBD1 or TRBD2 may supply D (6 bases each). The length of the CDR3 is 15 residues. V was cut by 0 bases and J by 4 bases, with 13 bases left in between. Germline values: CDR1 MGHRA, CDR2 YSYEKL. This CDR3 reads CASSQETRGGYEQYF. The CDR3 DNA is TGCGCCAGCAGCCAAGAGACCAGGGGAGGATACGAGCAGTACTTC.

This clonotype was observed a few times. The rearrangement uses TRBV5-1 and TRBJ2-3; TRBD1 or TRBD2 may be the D gene (6 bases each). This CDR3 is built from 16 residues. Germline CDR1 reads SGHRS; CDR2 reads YFSETQ. V was shortened by 3 bases and J by 6 bases, with 20 bases between the two germline ends. CDR3 in amino acids: CASSSLLGGIVDTQYF. CDR3 sequence (DNA): TGCGCCAGCAGCTCACTCCTGGGGGGCATCGTGGATACGCAGTATTTT.

CDR3 bases: TGCGCCAGCAGCCTATCTAGCGGGGGTTACCCCAATGAGCAGTTCTTC. Amino acids: CASSLSSGGYPNEQFF. The chain has TRBV5-1 and TRBJ2-1, with 10 bases aligning to TRBD2. This CDR3 spans 16 amino acids. CDR1 is SGHRS and CDR2 is YFSETQ in the germline V gene. V lost 4 bases and J lost 6; bases outside the gene matches: 10.

This sequence joins TRBV19 and TRBJ2-7; D may match TRBD1 or TRBD2 (5 bases each). Germline-derived CDR1 and CDR2 are LNHDA and SQIVND (reference sequence). This CDR3 is 15 amino acids long. V was cut by 6 bases and J by 5 bases, with 20 bases left in between. This CDR3 reads CASSEGPIGSDEQYF. CDR3 coding DNA: TGTGCCAGTAGCGAGGGGCCAATAGGGTCCGACGAGCAGTACTTC. The full variable domain, with the rest looked up from reference TRBV19 and TRBJ2-7, is DGGITQSPKYLFRKEGQNVTLSCEQNLNHDAMYWYRQDPGQGLRLIYYSQIVNDFQKGDIAEGYSVSREKKESFPLTVTSAQKNPTAFYLCASSEGPIGSDEQYFGPGTRLTVT.

The chain employs TRBV5-6 and TRBJ2-5; TRBD1 might be the D (6 bases). Germline V lookup: CDR1 SGHDT, CDR2 YYEEEE. V was trimmed by 1 base and J by 4 bases, leaving 11 bases between them. This CDR3 has 14 amino acids. This CDR3 reads CASSLIGGTETQYF. CDR3 DNA: TGTGCCAGCAGCTTGATAGGGGGTACAGAGACCCAGTACTTC.

Many counts were recorded for this clonotype. The chain links TRBV12-3 or TRBV12-4 to TRBJ2-7; TRBD1 aligns across 7 bases. V lost 4 bases to trimming and J lost 0 bases; unmatched junction nucleotides: 3. CDR3 length: 14 residues. In DNA, the CDR3 is TGTGCCAGCAGTTCCGGGACAGTCTCCTACGAGCAGTACTTC. It codes for CASSSGTVSYEQYF.

The genes are TRBV4-1 and TRBJ2-7; 14 bases are a match to TRBD2. This CDR3 has 17 amino acids. J lost 0 bases, V lost 2 bases, and 3 bases had no gene match. Germline V CDR1 and CDR2: MGHRA, YSYEKL. The CDR3: CASSQRTSGRSSYEQYF. CDR3 DNA sequence: TGCGCCAGCAGCCAAAGGACTAGCGGGAGGAGCTCCTACGAGCAGTACTTC.

This clonotype was observed a handful of times. V gene TRBV5-1 combines with J gene TRBJ2-5; 10 bases are shared with TRBD1. The CDR3 is 15 residues long. The V gene's germline CDR1 is SGHRS and CDR2 YFSETQ. J lost 5 bases, V lost 3 bases, and 7 bases had no gene match. CDR3 residues: CASSWSTGGMETQYF. The CDR3 DNA reads as TGCGCCAGCAGCTGGTCGACAGGGGGCATGGAGACCCAGTACTTC.

This clonotype was counted only a few times. The CDR3 spells CASSSSGFFYNEQFF. CDR3 sequence (DNA): TGTGCCAGCAGCTCCTCAGGCTTTTTCTACAATGAGCAGTTCTTC. The chain employs TRBV27 and TRBJ2-1; D gene ambiguous. V lost 6 bases and J 3 bases, leaving 15 bases between the germline ends. The CDR3 is 15 residues long. The germline V gene has CDR1 MNHEY and CDR2 SMNVEV (reference sequence).

The chain has TRBV20-1 and TRBJ1-5; D may be TRBD1 (6 bases). The CDR3 covers 14 residues. Per the germline V gene, CDR1 is DFQATT and CDR2 is SNEGSKA (reference sequence). Trimming pared 5 bases from V and 4 bases from J, leaving 15 bases between. This CDR3 is CSARTVKTNQPQHF. The CDR3 DNA reads TGCAGTGCTCGGACAGTTAAGACGAATCAGCCCCAGCATTTT.

J is TRBJ2-7 and V is TRBV30; a weak D match, TRBD1 (5 bases). Germline V gene sequence: CDR1 GTSNPN, CDR2 SVGIG (reference sequence). The V end was cut by 2 bases, the J end by 0 bases, with 11 bases between. The CDR3 totals 14 residues. This chain's CDR3 is CAWSLSTASYEQYF. The CDR3 DNA reads TGTGCCTGGAGTTTGTCGACAGCCTCCTACGAGCAGTACTTC.

In its sample, this clonotype was seen a few times. The genes are TRBV12-3 or TRBV12-4 and TRBJ2-1; tentatively, D is TRBD2 (5 bases). CDR3 length: 13 residues. V shed 4 bases and J shed 7 bases, with 11 bases lying between them. The CDR3 nucleotides are TGTGCCAGCAGTTCGGACTCCTGGAATGAGCAGTTCTTC. This sequence encodes CASSSDSWNEQFF.

The chain recombines TRBV12-3 or TRBV12-4 with TRBJ2-3, with 8 positions matching TRBD2. The CDR3 extends over 15 amino acids. V lost 3 bases to trimming and J lost 4 bases; unmatched junction nucleotides: 6. CDR3 region: CASSFGLAGPDTQYF. CDR3 DNA sequence: TGTGCCAGCAGTTTTGGGCTAGCGGGCCCAGATACGCAGTATTTT.

The sample holds a few counts of this clonotype. The chain links TRBV7-9 to TRBJ1-1, with 10 bases matching TRBD1. V dropped 5 bases and J dropped 3; count of bases not matched to a gene: 6. Germline CDR1 reads SEHNR; CDR2 reads FQNEAQ (reference sequence). This CDR3 is built from 15 residues. The chain's CDR3 is CASSKVGQGDTEAFF. The CDR3 DNA reads as TGTGCCAGCAGCAAAGTAGGACAGGGGGACACTGAAGCTTTCTTT.

This clonotype was seen a few times. The CDR3 loop is CASSFGGGNTGELFF. CDR3 bases: TGTGCCAGCAGCTTCGGAGGGGGGAACACCGGGGAGCTGTTTTTT. The rearrangement joins TRBV5-5 to TRBJ2-2; perhaps D is TRBD1 or TRBD2 (6 bases each). V was cut by 2 bases and J by 1 base, with 9 bases left in between. The CDR3 spans 15 residues. The germline CDR1 and CDR2 sequences are SGHKS and YYEKEE (reference sequence). Full variable domain (remainder filled in from reference TRBV5-5 and TRBJ2-2): DAGVTQSPTHLIKTRGQQVTLRCSPISGHKSVSWYQQVLGQGPQFIFQYYEKEERGRGNFPDRFSARQFPNYSSELNVNALLLGDSALYLCASSFGGGNTGELFFGEGSRLTVL.

This clonotype has just one count. This chain connects TRBV6-2 or TRBV6-3 to TRBJ2-2; D gene uncertain. The CDR3 spans 14 residues. V was pared by 7 bases and J by 0 bases, with 9 bases between. Germline V gene data show CDR1 as MNHEY and CDR2 as SVGEGT. CDR3 protein: CASNYLANTGELFF. CDR3 DNA sequence: TGTGCCAGCAACTATTTGGCGAACACCGGGGAGCTGTTTTTT.